What follows are 5 T cell receptor beta chains derived from one specimen sequenced in a study of Ad26.COV2.S vaccination and SARS-CoV-2 variants. The treatment denotes: 19 received Ad26.COV2.S at low or high dose, single or two shots; about five received placebo; per-sample allocation not given. The samples date from day 63 after the first vaccine or placebo injection. Sequenced by immunoSEQ multiplex PCR; TCRdb stores in-frame clones only, minus some. The sample contains about 460,000 clones, 89% of which appear only once. Sequenced here: peripheral blood, sampled in a trial of Ad26.COV2.S vaccine versus placebo. These receptors all come from a person aged 18-65 years who received the Ad26.COV2.S COVID-19 vaccine or a placebo.

This clone has a single count. The sample holds other DNA sequences that translate to the same CDR3. CDR3 sequence: CASSYSAYEQYF. The CDR3 region has the DNA TGTGCCAGCAGTTACTCGGCGTATGAGCAGTACTTC. The chain employs TRBV6-2 or TRBV6-3 and TRBJ2-7; unclear D gene. This CDR3 has 12 residues. The germline CDR1 and CDR2 sequences are MNHEY and SVGEGT. V was trimmed by 0 bases and J by 7 bases, leaving 7 bases between them.

This clone appeared once. This rearrangement joins TRBV6-5 to TRBJ1-1; the match to TRBD1 covers 7 bases. The CDR3 runs to 13 residues. Trimming removed 7 bases from V and 5 bases from J; junction bases left unmatched: 7. CDR1 is MNHEY and CDR2 is SVGAGI in the germline V gene. The CDR3 here is CASNTGERTEAFF. CDR3 DNA: TGTGCCAGCAACACAGGGGAGAGGACTGAAGCTTTCTTT.

The chain links TRBV4-1 to TRBJ2-7, with 14 nucleotides matching TRBD2. The CDR3 is 16 residues long. Losses at the gene ends were 1 base for V and 6 bases for J; bases not matched to a gene: 5. CDR1 MGHRA and CDR2 YSYEKL come from the germline V gene. The CDR3 loop reads CASSQGLAGGYGEQYF. Here the CDR3 DNA reads TGCGCCAGCAGCCAAGGACTAGCGGGAGGGTACGGCGAGCAGTACTTC.

This chain connects TRBV7-8 to TRBJ1-5, with 8 bases identical to TRBD1. CDR1 is SGHVS, CDR2 FQNEAQ, per germline. The CDR3 length is 15 residues. The trim removed 5 bases at V and 7 bases at J, leaving 10 bases unmatched. The CDR3 DNA is TGTGCCAGCAGCGCGGGTAGGACAGGGAGGCAGCCCCAGCATTTT. Its translation: CASSAGRTGRQPQHF.

This sequence joins TRBV13 and TRBJ2-3; 8 nucleotides match TRBD2. The CDR3 consists of 17 residues. Germline loops: CDR1 PRHDT, CDR2 FYEKMQ (reference sequence). V lost 0 bases and J lost 0; bases outside the gene matches: 5. The CDR3 here is CASSLGGSGTSTDTQYF. The CDR3 DNA is TGTGCCAGCAGCTTAGGTGGTAGCGGGACTAGCACAGATACGCAGTATTTT.